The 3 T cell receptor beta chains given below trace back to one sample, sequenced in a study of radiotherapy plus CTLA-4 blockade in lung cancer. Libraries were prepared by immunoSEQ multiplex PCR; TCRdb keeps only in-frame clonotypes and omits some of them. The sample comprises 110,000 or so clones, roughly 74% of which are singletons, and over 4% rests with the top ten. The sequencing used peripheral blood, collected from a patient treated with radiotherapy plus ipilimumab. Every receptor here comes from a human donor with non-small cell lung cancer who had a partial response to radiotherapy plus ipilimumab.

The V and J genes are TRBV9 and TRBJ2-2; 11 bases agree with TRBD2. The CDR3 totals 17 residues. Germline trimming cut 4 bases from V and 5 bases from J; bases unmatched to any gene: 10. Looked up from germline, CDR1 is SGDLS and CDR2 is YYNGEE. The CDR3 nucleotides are TGTGCCAGCAGCCCCCACGCCGGGACTAGCGGAACCGGGGAGCTGTTTTTT. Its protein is CASSPHAGTSGTGELFF.

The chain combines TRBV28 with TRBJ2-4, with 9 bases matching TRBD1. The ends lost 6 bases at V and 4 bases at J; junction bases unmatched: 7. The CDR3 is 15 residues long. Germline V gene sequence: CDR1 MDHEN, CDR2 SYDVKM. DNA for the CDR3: TGTGCCAGCAGCCTCGGAGGGACAGGGAAAAACATTCAGTACTTC. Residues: CASSLGGTGKNIQYF.

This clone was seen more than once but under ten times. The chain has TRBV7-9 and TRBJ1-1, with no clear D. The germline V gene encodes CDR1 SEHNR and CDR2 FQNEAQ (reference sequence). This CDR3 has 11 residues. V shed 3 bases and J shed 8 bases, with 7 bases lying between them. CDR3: CASSFAGEAFF. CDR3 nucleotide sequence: TGTGCCAGCAGCTTTGCCGGGGAAGCTTTCTTT.